This TCR beta chain came from a study of cytomegalovirus exposure and HLA in healthy donors. Method: immunoSEQ multiplex PCR; TCRdb's copy keeps in-frame clones and lacks some. This table has about 160,000 clones, approximately 86% appearing once. The CDR3 covers 14 residues. The V and J ends lost 0 bases and 3 bases respectively, with 8 bases between them. Germline V CDR1 and CDR2: LGHNA, YSLEER. The receptor was isolated from a woman younger than 35 in good health and CMV-seronegative. The J gene is TRBJ1-2, the V gene TRBV4-3; D is unclear. Sequences were obtained from PBMCs. The DNA for the CDR3 is TGCGCCAGCAGCCAAGATGCGGTCGACTATGGCTACACCTTC. Amino acids: CASSQDAVDYGYTF.